Below are 21 T cell receptor beta chains sequenced from a single sample in a study of blood T cell repertoires in COVID-19. Produced via immunoSEQ multiplex PCR; TCRdb's table is partial and in-frame only. This table holds around 66,000 clones, over 75% found once. Source material: peripheral blood. These receptors were collected from a man in his 60s with acute or convalescent COVID-19.

The J gene is TRBJ1-4, the V gene TRBV5-8, with no clear D. The CDR3 covers 17 residues. The V end was cut by 2 bases, the J end by 7 bases, with 21 bases between. The germline V gene has CDR1 SGHTS and CDR2 YDEGEE. The CDR3 nucleotides are TGTGCCAGCAGCTTCCAAGACCTTGGATTCCGAGGTGAAAAACTGTTTTTT. It yields the protein CASSFQDLGFRGEKLFF.

The genes are TRBV13 and TRBJ2-7; D perhaps matches TRBD1 (6 bases). This CDR3 is 17 amino acids long. The germline gives CDR1 PRHDT, CDR2 FYEKMQ (reference sequence). Trimming cost V 4 bases and J 2 bases, with 21 bases left between them. The DNA of the CDR3 is TGTGCCAGCAGCTCTTACACAGGGCTGGGATCCACCTACGAGCAGTACTTC. Translating it yields CASSSYTGLGSTYEQYF.

This clone was seen a handful of times. The rearrangement uses TRBV7-9 and TRBJ1-5, with D maybe TRBD1 (5 bases). Trimming cost V 4 bases and J 0 bases, with 16 bases left between them. Germline V gene lookup returns CDR1 SEHNR and CDR2 FQNEAQ (reference sequence). There are 17 residues in the CDR3. CDR3 DNA: TGTGCCAGCAGCTCGGCCTTGACAGAATATAGCAATCAGCCCCAGCATTTT. This translates into CASSSALTEYSNQPQHF.

J is TRBJ1-1 and V is TRBV6-2 or TRBV6-3, with D hard to call. The CDR3 consists of 16 residues. Germline V gene data show CDR1 as MNHEY and CDR2 as SVGEGT. V was cut by 0 bases and J by 2 bases, with 13 bases left in between. CDR3 sequence: CASSYSSRGPNTEAFF. CDR3 DNA sequence: TGTGCCAGCAGTTACTCGTCGAGAGGGCCAAACACTGAAGCTTTCTTT.

This chain joins TRBV24-1 and TRBJ1-5, with TRBD1 identical over 7 bases. The CDR3 loop spans 15 amino acids. Germline trimming cut 2 bases from V and 3 bases from J; bases unmatched to any gene: 3. Germline V gene lookup returns CDR1 KGHDR and CDR2 SFDVKD. The CDR3 loop is CATSDSGTDNQPQHF. The CDR3 region has the DNA TGTGCCACCAGTGATTCCGGGACAGACAATCAGCCCCAGCATTTT.

The chain couples TRBV7-2 to TRBJ2-2, with a tentative D call TRBD1 (6 bases). V lost 5 bases to trimming and J lost 5 bases, with 15 bases between them. Germline V gene sequence: CDR1 SGHTA, CDR2 FQGNSA. CDR3 length: 15 residues. Here the CDR3 DNA reads TGTGCCAGCAGCCCTCGGGACACGGGAACCGGGGAGCTGTTTTTT. Translating it yields CASSPRDTGTGELFF.

The chain uses TRBV3-1 (or the pseudogene TRBV3-2) and TRBJ1-1; 9 bases align to TRBD1. The CDR3 sequence is 15 residues long. With V trimmed by 5 bases and J by 6 bases, 10 bases remained unmatched. Germline CDR1 reads LGHDT; CDR2 reads YNNKEL (reference sequence). The CDR3 sequence is CASSFWRQGGSEAFF. CDR3 in DNA: TGTGCCAGCAGCTTTTGGAGACAGGGGGGCTCTGAAGCTTTCTTT.

This chain uses TRBV12-5 with TRBJ1-6; 9 nucleotides agree with TRBD1. The CDR3 totals 17 residues. CDR1 and CDR2 (germline): LGHNT, FRNRAP. The J segment lost 3 bases and the V segment lost 4 bases, leaving 7 bases of the junction unmatched. Here the CDR3 reads CASGSPTGGFYNSPLHF. For the CDR3, the DNA is TGTGCTAGTGGTTCCCCGACAGGGGGTTTCTATAATTCACCCCTCCACTTT.

The rearrangement uses TRBV3-1 (or the pseudogene TRBV3-2) and TRBJ1-6, with a tentative D call TRBD1 (6 bases). V lost 0 bases to trimming and J lost 6 bases, with 9 bases between them. CDR1 is LGHDT and CDR2 is YNNKEL in the germline V gene (reference sequence). The CDR3 length is 15 residues. The CDR3 protein is CASSQEGGGNSPLHF. The CDR3 region has the DNA TGTGCCAGCAGCCAAGAAGGGGGTGGTAATTCACCCCTCCACTTT.

This clone was picked up one time. The chain joins TRBV11-1 to TRBJ2-1; TRBD1 might be the D (6 bases). V lost 0 bases and J 6 bases, leaving 24 bases between the germline ends. The CDR3 covers 19 residues. Germline V lookup: CDR1 SGHAT, CDR2 FQDESV (reference sequence). In DNA form, the CDR3 reads TGTGCCAGCAGCTTAGCATCGGGACACTATGAGTATGGGTTCAATGAGCAGTTCTTC. It translates to CASSLASGHYEYGFNEQFF.

The V call is TRBV9, the J call TRBJ1-4, with D hard to call. Germline CDR1 reads SGDLS; CDR2 reads YYNGEE. Trimming removed 3 bases at V and 0 bases at J, with 3 bases between. This CDR3 is 13 amino acids long. The DNA for the CDR3 is TGTGCCAGCAGCGCTGCAACTAATGAAAAACTGTTTTTT. Protein product: CASSAATNEKLFF.

This sequence joins TRBV9 and TRBJ1-5; D remains unclear. This CDR3 is built from 16 residues. V lost 0 bases to trimming and J lost 1 base, with 11 bases between them. CDR1 and CDR2 from the germline V gene are SGDLS and YYNGEE. The CDR3 DNA reads as TGTGCCAGCAGCGTAGGGCCCCATACGAGCAATCAGCCCCAGCATTTT. Its protein is CASSVGPHTSNQPQHF.

This clone was counted only a few times. This sequence joins TRBV5-4 and TRBJ2-1; 8 positions match TRBD1. The germline CDR1 and CDR2 sequences are SGHNT and YYREEE (reference sequence). The length of the CDR3 is 17 residues. Losses at the gene ends were 3 bases for V and 4 bases for J; bases not matched to a gene: 12. DNA for the CDR3: TGTGCCAGCAGCTCTTCAAGGCGGACAGGGAAGTACAATGAGCAGTTCTTC. It specifies CASSSSRRTGKYNEQFF.

This rearrangement joins TRBV5-4 to TRBJ2-1; TRBD2 matches 9 bases. Germline V lookup: CDR1 SGHNT, CDR2 YYREEE (reference sequence). V shed 3 bases and J 5 bases; nucleotides not matched to a gene: 6. The length of the CDR3 is 15 residues. The CDR3 region is CASSSAGGPNNEQFF. For the CDR3, the DNA is TGTGCCAGCAGCTCGGCGGGGGGGCCTAACAATGAGCAGTTCTTC.

This chain links TRBV15 with TRBJ1-5; D possibly corresponds to TRBD1 (6 bases). This CDR3 is built from 15 residues. The V end was cut by 0 bases, the J end by 8 bases, with 14 bases between. Germline V lookup: CDR1 LNHNV, CDR2 YYDKDF (reference sequence). In DNA form, the CDR3 reads TGTGCCACCAGCAGAGACAGGGGCCTCATGGAGCCCCAGCATTTT. Protein product: CATSRDRGLMEPQHF.

The rearrangement links TRBV5-1 to TRBJ1-6; TRBD1 matches 7 bases. J lost 4 bases, V lost 0 bases, and 1 base had no gene match. The germline gives CDR1 SGHRS, CDR2 YFSETQ. The CDR3 runs to 15 residues. The CDR3 DNA reads as TGCGCCAGCAGCTTGGGGGACAGTTATAATTCACCCCTCCACTTT. This translates into CASSLGDSYNSPLHF.

The rearrangement uses TRBV5-6 and TRBJ2-7, with 7 bases identical to TRBD1. Germline values: CDR1 SGHDT, CDR2 YYEEEE. Unmatched junction bases numbered 6, after V lost 8 bases and J lost 4 bases. This CDR3 comprises 12 residues. The CDR3 bases are TGTGCCAGGGCACAGGGGAAGTACGAGCAGTACTTC. Its translation: CARAQGKYEQYF.

This clone appeared once. The junction departs from the called germline gene at one end, perhaps through a read error. V usage is TRBV2 and J usage is TRBJ1-1, with D tentatively TRBD1 (5 bases). This CDR3 region has 13 residues. Germline CDR1 is SNHLY and CDR2 is FYNNEI. Written as DNA, the CDR3 is TGTGCCAGCAAAAGGGAGCGGGACTTTCCAAGTTGCTTT. Protein: CASKRERDFPSCF. The whole variable domain, filled in from reference TRBV2 and TRBJ1-1, reads EPEVTQTPSHQVTQMGQEVILRCVPISNHLYFYWYRQILGQKVEFLVSFYNNEISEKSEIFDDQFSVERPDGSNFTLKIRSTKLEDSAMYFCASKRERDFPSCFGQGTRLTVV.

This chain connects TRBV19 to TRBJ1-4; 7 bases map to TRBD1. The CDR3 runs to 14 residues. Germline lookup yields CDR1 LNHDA and CDR2 SQIVND (reference sequence). The V segment lost 3 bases and the J segment 5 bases; nucleotides outside the gene matches: 3. The CDR3 nucleotides read TGTGCCAGTAGTATGCAGGGGGGAAATGAAAAACTGTTTTTT. This gives the protein CASSMQGGNEKLFF.

The chain has TRBV11-2 and TRBJ1-2; TRBD1 matches 8 bases. The CDR3 length is 15 residues. Germline V CDR1 and CDR2: SGHAT, FQNNGV. V lost 5 bases, J lost 2 bases, and 7 bases stayed unmatched. The DNA of the CDR3 is TGTGCCAGCAGCCCAGGACAGGGTATAAACTATGGCTACACCTTC. This encodes CASSPGQGINYGYTF.

The chain couples TRBV7-6 to TRBJ1-4; D gene unclear. V gave up 5 bases and J gave up 2 bases, with 18 bases separating them. CDR1 and CDR2 from the germline V gene are SGHVS and FNYEAQ. The CDR3 is made up of 17 amino acids. This CDR3 is CASSPLARDRTNEKLFF. In nucleotides, the CDR3 is TGTGCCAGCAGCCCCCTCGCCCGGGATCGGACTAATGAAAAACTGTTTTTT.